This T cell receptor beta chain is from a study of cytomegalovirus exposure and HLA in healthy donors. Study-level background: When 350 to 500 donors were genotyped, about 81% of them were found to fall in the Caucasian-associated ancestry cluster. Study observations and caveats: V- and J-gene trimming in TCR beta was tied to a missense DCLRE1C variant by an analysis performed later. Fewer N-insertions (relative to the approximately 670-donor mean) were reportedly seen in an Asian-associated ancestry cluster in a later analysis. The CMV antigen specificity of a few CMV-associated chains was confirmed through in vitro analysis.

Comments on this clone: Its target is unknown.

PCR involved 60 Vbeta and 13 Jbeta primers. Assay used: immunoSEQ multiplex PCR; TCRdb lists only in-frame clones, some missing. The table has fewer than 110,000 clones, about 80% seen once; the top ten hold around 7.8%. This receptor was obtained from a man aged 25 to 45 in good health and CMV-seronegative. Sequencing was carried out using PBMCs.

The CDR3 coding sequence is TGCGCCAGCAGCGAACAGGGCTACGAGCAGTACTTC. This sequence encodes CASSEQGYEQYF. The gene calls are TRBV5-1 and TRBJ2-5; D possibly corresponds to TRBD1 (6 bases). With the DNA end fitting TRBJ2-7 better, the J assignment may be wrong. The CDR3 has 12 residues. The germline V gene encodes CDR1 SGHRS and CDR2 YFSETQ.